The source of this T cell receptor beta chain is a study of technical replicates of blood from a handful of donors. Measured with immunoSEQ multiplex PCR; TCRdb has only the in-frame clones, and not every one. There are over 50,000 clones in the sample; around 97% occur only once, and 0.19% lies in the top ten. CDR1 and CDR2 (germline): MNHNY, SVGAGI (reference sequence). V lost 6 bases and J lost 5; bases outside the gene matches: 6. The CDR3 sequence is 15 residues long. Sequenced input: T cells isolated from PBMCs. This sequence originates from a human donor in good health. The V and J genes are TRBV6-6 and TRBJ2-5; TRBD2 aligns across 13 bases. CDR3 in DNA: TGTGCCAGCAGCCCACTAGCGGGGGGGCTCGAGACCCAGTACTTC. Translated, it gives CASSPLAGGLETQYF.